One TCR beta chain is described in this entry. The antigen is unknown. The data were obtained in a study of T cell responses to AZD1222 COVID-19 vaccine. On the study more broadly: Second-dose timings of about 4 or about 12 weeks were pooled.

Study conclusions and caveats: A reported finding is that nearly half of spike-specific TCRs target unmutated variant regions. Donors, mostly white British, included more females; clonal diversity was possibly underestimated.

Germline V CDR1 and CDR2: SEHNR, FQNEAQ (reference sequence). The CDR3 sequence is 13 residues long. V lost 3 bases, J lost 9 bases, and 12 bases lay in between. Sequencing was performed with immunoSEQ multiplex PCR; in TCRdb, only in-frame clones are kept and a portion is missing. The sample has roughly 120,000 clones, about 86% seen once. The chain uses TRBV7-9 and TRBJ1-5; unclear D gene. The TCR comes from an adult in good health. This sample comprised peripheral blood, obtained on day 0 of AZD1222 vaccination. The chain's CDR3 is CASSFPGATPQHF. The DNA of the CDR3 is TGTGCCAGCAGCTTCCCAGGCGCCACGCCCCAGCATTTT.